The following is a T cell receptor beta chain sequence with its context. This record belongs to a study of blood T cell repertoires in COVID-19. In the study overall: T cells, B-cell-depleted T cells, or PBMCs supplied cDNA or gDNA.

Data came from immunoSEQ multiplex PCR; TCRdb stores just in-frame clones and leaves some out. The sample shows 45,000 to 55,000 clones, about 90% of them seen only once. CDR3 length: 16 residues. Germline V gives CDR1 KGHDR, CDR2 SFDVKD. V dropped 4 bases and J dropped 2; count of bases not matched to a gene: 7. The sequencing input was peripheral blood. The rearrangement joins TRBV24-1 to TRBJ2-1; TRBD2 aligns across 7 bases. This TCR was recovered from a human donor in a cohort sampled during active COVID-19. The CDR3 loop is CATSDSSGTPYNEQFF. The CDR3 DNA reads TGTGCCACCAGTGACTCCAGCGGGACCCCCTACAATGAGCAGTTCTTC.